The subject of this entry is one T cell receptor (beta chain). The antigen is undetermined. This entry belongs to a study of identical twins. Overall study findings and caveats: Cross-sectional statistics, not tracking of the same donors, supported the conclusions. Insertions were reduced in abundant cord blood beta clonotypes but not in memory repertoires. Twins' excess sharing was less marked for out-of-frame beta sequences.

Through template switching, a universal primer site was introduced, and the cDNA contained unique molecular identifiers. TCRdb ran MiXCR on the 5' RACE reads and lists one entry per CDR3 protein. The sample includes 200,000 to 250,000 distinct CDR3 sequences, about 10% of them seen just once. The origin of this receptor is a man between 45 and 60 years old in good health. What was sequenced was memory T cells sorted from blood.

CDR3 DNA: TGTGCCAGCGGCCAATCGACAGGGTCTAATTCACCCCTCCACTTT. This translates into CASGQSTGSNSPLHF. The genes are TRBV12-3 or TRBV12-4 and TRBJ1-6; 7 bases align to TRBD1. The CDR3 spans 15 residues. J was trimmed by 6 bases and V by 8 bases; bases with no gene match: 10.